A selection of T cell receptor beta chains follows, all from one sample in a study of blood T cell repertoires in COVID-19. This table comes from immunoSEQ multiplex PCR, and its TCRdb copy is limited to in-frame clones, with some not included. Of hundreds of thousands of clones in the sample, about 87% were seen once. The sequencing sample was made of PBMCs or T cells enriched from blood (not recorded which). The receptors were sampled from a man between 40 and 49 years old in a cohort exposed to, infected with or recovered from COVID-19 (not recorded which). CDR3s include the opening cysteine and the closing phenylalanine or tryptophan.

v_call cdr3_aa
TRBV5-1 CASSGIQGKQETQYF
TRBV18 CASSPGQGSSYEQYF
TRBV7-3 CASSPRTGIGTGELFF
TRBV5-1 CASSFDGRAGHEQFF
TRBV11-2 CASSLGGASNYGYTF
TRBV19 CASSTGMRYTF
TRBV19 CASSIGVSEETQYF
TRBV5-1 CASSPTGGNENTIYF
TRBV6-2/TRBV6-3 CASSNYSPSTDTQYF
TRBV10-3 CAIRGKGSGIDTQYF
TRBV25-1 CASSVGGLGEKLFF
TRBV7-8 CASSTGLAGGAGELFF
TRBV7-9 CASSLGGLANNEQFF
TRBV7-9 CASSLRQGDSPLHF
TRBV11-2 CASSLSGTGGYEQYF
TRBV19 CASSIWGQNEKLFF
TRBV5-1 CASIGPSNEQFF
TRBV15 CATSRDIGQGNGYTF
TRBV7-2 CASRFTGVHEQYF
TRBV6-2/TRBV6-3 CASSPFRRGKYQETQYF
TRBV2 CASGSTSGENNEQFF
TRBV2 CASSESRYNSPLHF
TRBV5-6 CASSGRTGGTSSYNSPLHF
TRBV4-2 CASSPSGQGDLDRYTF
TRBV6-5 CASSFVSGFGNTIYF
TRBV5-6 CASSTLAGGRYNEQFF
TRBV7-2 CASSVVDWSYEQYF
TRBV11-1 CASSTLAGGPDTQYF
TRBV24-1 CATSVAGVVNEQFF
TRBV3-1/TRBV3-2 CASSLNRGRLEAFF
TRBV6-1 CASSEKGANEKLFF
TRBV5-5 CASSPRDRVYGYTF
TRBV5-5 CASSWGTAQSMNTEAFF
TRBV30 CAWSRQGNSPLHF
TRBV15 CATSRDRGQSNEQYF
TRBV7-2 CASSLERSHLDEQYF
TRBV5-5 CASSPRGYGYTF
TRBV19 CASSIQGRRDEQYF
TRBV5-1 CASSLPVSGANVLTF
TRBV5-5 CASSRTGSLNQPQHF
TRBV5-4 CASSLFMREAGNEQFF
TRBV3-1/TRBV3-2 CASSQGVGYTF